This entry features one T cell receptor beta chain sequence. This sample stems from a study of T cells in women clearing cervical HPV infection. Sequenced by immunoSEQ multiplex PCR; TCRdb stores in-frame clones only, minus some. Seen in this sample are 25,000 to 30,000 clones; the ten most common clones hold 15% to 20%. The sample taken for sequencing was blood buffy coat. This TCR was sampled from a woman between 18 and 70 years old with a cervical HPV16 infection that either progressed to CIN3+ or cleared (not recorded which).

The CDR3 loop is CASSPRGSPGNTIYF. Partial CDR3 DNA: TGTGCCAGCAGCCCAAGGGGTTCTCCTGGAAACACC. V is TRBV2 and J is TRBJ1-3; D possibly corresponds to TRBD1 (5 bases). The CDR3 goes on 3 residues after the read ends, and that part is filled in from the germline J gene. Germline V lookup: CDR1 SNHLY, CDR2 FYNNEI. The CDR3 loop spans 15 amino acids. V was trimmed by 6 bases and J by 2 bases, leaving 14 bases between them.